This TCR beta chain comes out of a study of glioma-infiltrating T cells. In this sample, this clonotype turned up many times. Its antigen remains unknown. Whole-study findings and limits: Only very few CDR3 sequences appeared in both tissue and blood. Tissue-blood divergence was below expectation in non-neoplastic patients, above in gliomas.

The iRepertoire nested amplicon-rescue multiplex PCR amplified TCR alpha and beta CDR3s from RNA. One-step reverse transcription and amplification started from around 100-400 ng of tissue mRNA or PBMC total RNA. TCRdb re-analysed the multiplex PCR reads in MiXCR, keeping a single row per CDR3 protein. The sample has approximately 90,000 distinct CDR3 sequences; roughly 23% are singletons. Trimming shortened V by 5 bases and J by 1 base, and 12 bases separated the two germline ends. Germline CDR1 DFQATT, CDR2 SNEGSKA (reference sequence). This CDR3 comprises 15 residues. The source of this sequence is a human donor with low-grade glioma or glioblastoma, undergoing nonglioma brain surgery, or in good health (not recorded which). Sequenced material: glioma tissue, nonneoplastic brain tissue, or PBMCs (not recorded which). The chain joins TRBV20-1 to TRBJ2-6; unclear D gene. CDR3 region: CSAPEPLSGANVLTF. In DNA, the CDR3 is TGCAGTGCTCCCGAGCCTTTATCTGGGGCCAACGTCCTGACTTTC.